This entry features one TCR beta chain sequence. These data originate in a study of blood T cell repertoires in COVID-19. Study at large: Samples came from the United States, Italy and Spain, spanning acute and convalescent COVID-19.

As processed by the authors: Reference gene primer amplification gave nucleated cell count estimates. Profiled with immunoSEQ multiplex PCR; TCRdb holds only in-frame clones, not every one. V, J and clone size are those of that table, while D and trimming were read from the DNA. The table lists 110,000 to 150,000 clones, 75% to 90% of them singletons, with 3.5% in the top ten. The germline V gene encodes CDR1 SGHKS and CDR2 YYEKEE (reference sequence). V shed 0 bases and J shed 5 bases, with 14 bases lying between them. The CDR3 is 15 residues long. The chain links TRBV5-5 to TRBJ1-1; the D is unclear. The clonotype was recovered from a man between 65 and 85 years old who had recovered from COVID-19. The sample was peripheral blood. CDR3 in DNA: TGTGCCAGCAGCTTGGCCCGCAGCGAAAGTACTGAAGCTTTCTTT. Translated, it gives CASSLARSESTEAFF.